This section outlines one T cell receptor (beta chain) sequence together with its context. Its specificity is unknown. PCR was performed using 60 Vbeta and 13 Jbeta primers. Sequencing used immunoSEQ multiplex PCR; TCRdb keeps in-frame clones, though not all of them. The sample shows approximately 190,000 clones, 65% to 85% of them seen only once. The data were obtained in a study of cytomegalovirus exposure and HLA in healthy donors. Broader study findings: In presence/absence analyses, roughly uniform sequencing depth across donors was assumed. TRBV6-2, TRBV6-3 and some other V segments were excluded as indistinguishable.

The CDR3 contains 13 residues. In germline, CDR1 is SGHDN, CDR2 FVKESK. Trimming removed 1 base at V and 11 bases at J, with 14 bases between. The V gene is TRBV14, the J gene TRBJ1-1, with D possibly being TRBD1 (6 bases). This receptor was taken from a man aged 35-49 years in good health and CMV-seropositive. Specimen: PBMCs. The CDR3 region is CASSQGMGQKAFF. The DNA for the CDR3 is TGTGCCAGCAGCCAAGGGATGGGACAAAAGGCTTTCTTT.